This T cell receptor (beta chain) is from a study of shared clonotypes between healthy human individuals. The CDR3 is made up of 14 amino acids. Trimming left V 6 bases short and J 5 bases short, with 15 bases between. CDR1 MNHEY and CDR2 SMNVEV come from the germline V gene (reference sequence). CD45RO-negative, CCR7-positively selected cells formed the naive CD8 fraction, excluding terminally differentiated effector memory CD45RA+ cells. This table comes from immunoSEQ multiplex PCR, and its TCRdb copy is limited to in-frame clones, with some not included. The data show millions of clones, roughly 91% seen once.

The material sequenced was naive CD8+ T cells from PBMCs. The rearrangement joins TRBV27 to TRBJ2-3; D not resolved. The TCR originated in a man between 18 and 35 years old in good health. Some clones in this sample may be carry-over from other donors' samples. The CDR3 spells CASSPRVHQDTQYF. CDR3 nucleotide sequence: TGTGCCAGCAGCCCACGGGTCCATCAAGATACGCAGTATTTT.